This TCR beta chain came from a study of human T cells and chemical hapten exposure (dated by TCRdb to 2020 to 2023). In the study overall: For sensitization, 2% DPC in acetone was applied to a 2 cm by 2 cm area of upper inner arm skin. In alopecia patients, the study followed how the peripheral blood TCR repertoire changed in vivo over primary and secondary sensitization to diphenylcyclopropenone (DPC), a hapten. For TCR sequencing, blood came from 25 to 35 alopecia patients at anywhere from one to four time points (pre-sensitization, 2, 6 and 24 weeks). The mostly female patient cohort included alopecia areata with under or over 50% scalp involvement, alopecia totalis and alopecia universalis. Patient blood was sampled pre-sensitization (week 0) and at 2, 6 and about 24 weeks after DPC sensitization. Libraries were pooled for sequencing, and variation in per-sample TCR yields was attributed mainly to small differences in library volumes within the pool. Patch tests used Finn chambers with 0.01% DPC on the upper back, scored after 6 days by International Contact Dermatitis Research Group standards. Throughout the study period of about 22 weeks, patients also received therapeutic DPC doses to the scalp every week.

This clonotype came up a few times. There is no known antigen for this receptor. Base qualities are missing; no much larger clone stands one base away. Based on the germline V gene, the CDR1 and CDR2 sequences are SGHRS and YFSETQ. Including the terminal cysteine and phenylalanine, the CDR3 comprises 17 residues. The sequence is cut down to CDR3 DNA, 51 bases in frame from base 1. Germline trimming amounts to 4 bases on V and 3 bases on J, with 13 as the count of junction bases outside the gene matches. What the research found in general, with its limitations: Repeated subsampling changed both the strength of the expansion versus patch-test correlation and the threshold at which that correlation became significant. A positive correlation was found between the number of PT1 expanded TCRs and patch test score, with significance reached at thresholds 8, 16 and 32 but not 4. DPC sensitization did not change the number of TCRs with a frequency above 1 in 1000, and there was no evidence of changes in global repertoire structure. Because every patient had alopecia, a presumed autoimmune disease, the patients' immune response might differ from that of healthy individuals. Expanded TCRs formed significantly more large CDR3 similarity clusters than pre-sensitization or healthy control sets, consistent with antigen-driven responses.

Receptor amplification or capture employed RACE. TCRdb shows the sequencer as NextSeq 500. During library preparation, unique molecular identifiers were attached to individual cDNA molecules so that TCRs could be counted in a quantitative, reproducible way. For every blood RNA sample, sequencing covered both the TCR alpha and TCR beta chains. The study's own analysis went as follows. Samples had a median of roughly 87,000 TCRs, with a range from about 23,224 to 750,000. The Decombinator software suite was used to annotate the V, J and CDR3 of the TCR reads. Every sample was subsampled to the same number of TCRs (28,000) for the PS versus PT1 abundance plots. TCRs were defined as expanded if absent before sensitization and observed at least eight times at the 2-week time point. The public sequencing data were trimmed at Q25 with fastp and processed into clonotypes with MiXCR by TCRdb, which kept only in-frame beta chains. When rows share a CDR3 protein, they turn into one entry using the most common DNA and genes. In this record, the V and J calls reflect TCRdb's handling and not the investigators' own analysis. The sample data list 270,000 or so distinct CDR3 sequences, and approximately 7.5% of these were observed just once. The top ten clones comprise 1.2% of the sample.

This specimen's time point label, per the study, means: pre-sensitization, week 0. The sample's treatment or condition label is to be understood as: therapeutic diphenylcyclopropenone sensitization with weekly scalp DPC. Blood at each patch-test visit was drawn before the patch test was applied. Eligible patients were aged 18 to 70, diagnosed with alopecia, deemed suitable for DPC therapy, and excluded if pregnant. Unfractionated whole blood was collected in Tempus Blood RNA tubes, and total RNA was extracted from that blood. This TCR came from a man aged 18 to 35 with alopecia areata. Some clones in this sample may be carry-over from other donors' samples. Recombination connected TRBV5-1 to TRBJ2-3; 8 bases in the junction line up with TRBD1. Source: whole blood, taken in connection with sensitization to the hapten diphenylcyclopropenone (DPC). At the DNA level, the sequence is TGCGCCAGCAGCACCCACCGCGGACAGGGTCGGACAGATACGCAGTATTTT. This translates into CASSTHRGQGRTDTQYF.